The next 27 T cell receptor beta chains were all read from a single sample in a study of cytomegalovirus exposure and HLA in healthy donors. Primers for the PCR totalled 60 Vbeta and 13 Jbeta. Using immunoSEQ multiplex PCR, the repertoire was profiled, and TCRdb retains in-frame clones only, with some absent. Among some 110,000 clones listed, over 9.5% were seen once. Sequencing was done on a sample of PBMCs. These receptors were taken from a man in his forties or fifties in good health and CMV-seropositive.

Remarks on this clone: Germline is not matched at one junction end, which may reflect a read error. The V call is TRBV7-7, the J call TRBJ2-2, with 7 bases lining up with TRBD2. CDR1 is SSHAT and CDR2 is FNYEAQ in the germline V gene (reference sequence). The CDR3 has 20 residues. The CDR3 sequence: CASSLGREAYQTSNTGELFF. In DNA, the CDR3 is TGTGCTAGCAGCTTAGGACGGGAGGCCTACCAAACCTCGAACACCGGGGAGCTGTTTTTT.

The J gene is TRBJ2-7, the V gene TRBV30; D is possibly TRBD2 (5 bases). The germline gives CDR1 GTSNPN, CDR2 SVGIG (reference sequence). The CDR3 totals 13 residues. The V end was cut by 4 bases, the J end by 2 bases, with 12 bases between. CDR3 loop: CAWTLAHTYEQYF. Here the CDR3 DNA reads TGTGCCTGGACCCTAGCCCATACCTACGAGCAGTACTTC.

This clone has only a few counts. CDR3 DNA sequence: TGTGCCACCAGCAGGCCGGGACAGGGGGCGCTTAATGAGCAGTTCTTC. It codes for CATSRPGQGALNEQFF. The chain carries TRBV15 and TRBJ2-1, with 12 bases fitting TRBD1. V dropped 3 bases and J dropped 7; count of bases not matched to a gene: 7. The CDR3 totals 16 residues. Germline-derived CDR1 and CDR2 are LNHNV and YYDKDF (reference sequence).

A word on this clone: The sample holds other DNA sequences that translate to the same CDR3. The CDR3 here is CASSTRTSGINEQFF. Here the CDR3 DNA reads TGTGCCAGTAGTACCCGGACTAGCGGAATCAATGAGCAGTTCTTC. The V and J genes are TRBV19 and TRBJ2-1; 10 bases align to TRBD2. Trimming cost V 4 bases and J 6 bases; bases outside gene matches: 6. The CDR3 is made up of 15 amino acids. Germline V lookup: CDR1 LNHDA, CDR2 SQIVND (reference sequence).

The chain employs TRBV7-2 and TRBJ2-7; 11 nucleotides agree with TRBD2. The length of the CDR3 is 15 residues. Trimming removed 0 bases from V and 2 bases from J; junction bases left unmatched: 0. CDR1 is SGHTA, CDR2 FQGNSA, per germline. The CDR3, as DNA: TGTGCCAGCAGCTTAGCGACTAGCGGGGCCTACGAGCAGTACTTC. Amino acids: CASSLATSGAYEQYF.

This clone was detected only a few times. The chain couples TRBV10-3 to TRBJ1-5; perhaps TRBD1 as D (5 bases). There are 13 residues in the CDR3. V dropped 5 bases and J dropped 6 bases, with 11 bases sitting between them. CDR1 and CDR2 (germline): ENHRY, SYGVKD. The CDR3 sequence: CAISTGEAQPQHF. For the CDR3, the DNA is TGTGCCATCAGTACAGGAGAAGCTCAGCCCCAGCATTTT.

On this clone itself: This may be a read error: a much more frequent sequence differs by one nucleotide. The chain has TRBV7-2 and TRBJ1-5; D is perhaps TRBD1 (5 bases). The CDR3 is 14 residues long. The germline V gene has CDR1 SGHTA and CDR2 FQGNSA. Here the CDR3 DNA reads TGTGCCAGCAGCCTCAGGGTATTGCACCAGCCCCAGAATTTT. Its protein product is CASSLRVLHQPQNF.

The chain uses TRBV11-1 and TRBJ2-7; TRBD1 might be the D (5 bases). The V end was cut by 3 bases, the J end by 3 bases, with 12 bases between. Per germline, CDR1 SGHAT and CDR2 FQDESV (reference sequence). The CDR3 extends over 14 amino acids. CDR3 loop: CASSFAQGVYEQYF. The CDR3 DNA reads as TGTGCCAGCAGCTTCGCCCAGGGTGTCTACGAGCAGTACTTC.

This clone has just a few counts. This chain uses TRBV10-1 with TRBJ2-4; the D is unclear. This CDR3 is built from 13 residues. CDR1 and CDR2 from the germline V gene are WNHNN and SYGVQD (reference sequence). Trimming cost V 4 bases and J 7 bases, with 11 bases left between them. The CDR3 nucleotides are TGCGCCAGCAGTGCCCGCTCCGGGAACATTCAGTACTTC. Translating gives CASSARSGNIQYF.

Only a few counts were recorded for this clone. The CDR3 coding sequence is TGTGCCAGCAGCTGGACAGGGGGCGGGAACACTGAAGCTTTCTTT. As protein: CASSWTGGGNTEAFF. The chain links TRBV27 to TRBJ1-1; 11 bases align to TRBD1. In germline, CDR1 is MNHEY, CDR2 SMNVEV (reference sequence). The CDR3 extends over 15 amino acids. Trimming at V came to 6 bases and at J to 1 base, leaving 4 bases not matched to a gene.

This clone was recorded a few times. The chain employs TRBV7-3 and TRBJ2-3, with a possible D match to TRBD1 (5 bases). V lost 1 base, J lost 2 bases, and 13 bases lay in between. The length of the CDR3 is 16 residues. Germline CDR1 SGHTA, CDR2 FQGTGA. CDR3 sequence: CASSLNRIRDTDTQYF. In nucleotides, the CDR3 is TGTGCCAGCAGCTTAAACAGGATAAGGGACACAGATACGCAGTATTTT.

This chain uses TRBV13 with TRBJ1-1; TRBD1 agrees at 7 bases. V was pared by 6 bases and J by 2 bases, with 9 bases of the junction left unmatched. CDR1 and CDR2 from the germline V gene are PRHDT and FYEKMQ (reference sequence). This CDR3 comprises 15 residues. The CDR3 protein is CASSSTGQRNTEAFF. CDR3 nucleotide sequence: TGTGCCAGCAGTTCCACGGGACAGAGAAACACTGAAGCTTTCTTT.

A few counts support this clone. V usage is TRBV27 and J usage is TRBJ2-7; unclear D gene. V dropped 4 bases and J dropped 2 bases, with 15 bases sitting between them. The germline gives CDR1 MNHEY, CDR2 SMNVEV (reference sequence). The CDR3 is made up of 15 amino acids. CDR3 sequence reads: CASSSPNRHPYEQYF. The CDR3 coding sequence is TGTGCCAGCAGTTCTCCGAACAGACATCCCTACGAGCAGTACTTC.

This chain links TRBV5-1 with TRBJ1-4; the D is unclear. The CDR3 sequence is 15 residues long. Germline V lookup: CDR1 SGHRS, CDR2 YFSETQ. Trimming took off 4 bases at V and 0 bases at J, with 10 bases between the two ends. DNA of the CDR3: TGCGCCAGCAGCACTACGAGCGCAACTAATGAAAAACTGTTTTTT. Translated, it gives CASSTTSATNEKLFF.

The chain links TRBV7-8 to TRBJ2-1; 9 bases line up with TRBD2. Per the germline V gene, CDR1 is SGHVS and CDR2 is FQNEAQ. The CDR3 totals 15 residues. The V gene end was trimmed by 5 bases and the J gene end by 7 bases; junction bases not matched to a gene: 9. The CDR3 region is CASSPKPSGINEQFF. The CDR3 DNA reads as TGTGCCAGCAGCCCTAAGCCTAGCGGGATAAATGAGCAGTTCTTC.

V usage is TRBV6-5 and J usage is TRBJ2-5; TRBD1 matches 10 bases. This CDR3 contains 12 residues. Germline-derived CDR1 and CDR2 are MNHEY and SVGAGI. The CDR3 sequence: CAHGTGEETQYF. The CDR3 nucleotides are TGTGCACATGGGACAGGGGAGGAGACCCAGTACTTC.

The rearrangement joins TRBV10-3 to TRBJ2-3, with 8 bases matching TRBD2. CDR1 and CDR2 from the germline V gene are ENHRY and SYGVKD. V was pared by 6 bases and J by 5 bases, with 10 bases of the junction left unmatched. The CDR3 sequence is 15 residues long. The CDR3 sequence: CAIREAGVEEDTQYF. The CDR3 coding sequence is TGTGCCATCAGGGAAGCGGGAGTAGAGGAAGATACGCAGTATTTT.

Regarding this clone: A junction end diverges from the germline sequence, so it may reflect a read error. This chain uses TRBV18 with TRBJ2-2, with D perhaps TRBD2 (6 bases). This CDR3 has 17 residues. Germline V gene lookup returns CDR1 KGHSH and CDR2 LQKENI. The DNA of the CDR3 is TGTGCCAGCTCACCACAGGGAGGCCCGTCGAAAACCGGGGAGCTGTTTTTT. This gives the protein CASSPQGGPSKTGELFF.

The chain couples TRBV30 to TRBJ2-5; 8 nucleotides match TRBD1. This CDR3 is built from 13 residues. From germline, CDR1 is GTSNPN and CDR2 SVGIG (reference sequence). The junction had 5 bases not matched to a gene; V was cut back by 5 bases and J by 3 bases. The CDR3 DNA reads TGTGCCTGGGATGGACAGGGAAAAGAGACCCAGTACTTC. Amino acids: CAWDGQGKETQYF.

This clone was picked up a small number of times. One junction end does not reproduce the germline sequence, and a read error may be involved. The sample carries other DNA sequences with the same CDR3. DNA of the CDR3: TGTGCCATCCTAGGAAACACCATATATTTC. Protein sequence: CAILGNTIYF. The rearrangement uses TRBV6-1 and TRBJ1-3; unclear D gene. CDR1 MNHNS and CDR2 SASEGT come from the germline V gene. The CDR3 has 10 residues.

The V gene is TRBV7-2, the J gene TRBJ2-3, with D maybe TRBD2 (5 bases). Germline CDR1 reads SGHTA; CDR2 reads FQGNSA. The V gene lost 2 bases and the J gene lost 6 bases, with 9 bases spanning the gap. This CDR3 contains 13 residues. CDR3 residues: CASSLQPGDTQYF. CDR3 nucleotide sequence: TGTGCCAGCAGCTTACAGCCGGGGGATACGCAGTATTTT.

In its sample, this clone was seen a few times. This chain links TRBV9 with TRBJ2-3; 11 bases are a match to TRBD2. Germline CDR1 is SGDLS and CDR2 is YYNGEE. Trimming cost V 0 bases and J 0 bases; bases outside gene matches: 3. The length of the CDR3 is 17 residues. CDR3 sequence: CASSVGTSGLSTDTQYF. CDR3 bases: TGTGCCAGCAGCGTAGGGACTAGCGGGCTCAGCACAGATACGCAGTATTTT.

This clone was found a few times. V gene TRBV28 combines with J gene TRBJ1-4; the match to TRBD1 covers 7 bases. The CDR3 loop spans 15 amino acids. Trimming cost V 6 bases and J 10 bases; bases outside gene matches: 14. Germline values: CDR1 MDHEN, CDR2 SYDVKM. The CDR3 DNA sequence: TGTGCCAGCAGCCCCCCTGAGGGGGCAGGAAGAAAACTGTTTTTT. It codes for CASSPPEGAGRKLFF.

On this clone: The junction and the germline gene differ at one end; a read error may be behind it. The chain carries TRBV6-1 and TRBJ2-6, with a possible D match to TRBD1 (5 bases). CDR1 MNHNS and CDR2 SASEGT come from the germline V gene. This CDR3 is 12 amino acids long. The CDR3 DNA reads as TGTGCCAGCATGGAAGGGGCCAACGTCCTGACTTTT. Its translation is CASMEGANVLTF.

A few counts support this clone. This rearrangement joins TRBV11-2 to TRBJ1-2, with TRBD1 identical over 8 bases. CDR3 length: 14 residues. With V trimmed by 6 bases and J by 2 bases, 5 bases remained unmatched. From germline, CDR1 is SGHAT and CDR2 FQNNGV. CDR3 region: CASRRTGGNYGYTF. The CDR3 DNA sequence: TGTGCCAGCAGACGAACAGGGGGAAACTATGGCTACACCTTC.

This clone was seen more than once but under ten times. The chain uses TRBV7-9 and TRBJ1-3; D uncertain. Between the trimmed V and J ends, which lost 5 bases and 8 bases, there was a span of 10 bases. The germline V gene has CDR1 SEHNR and CDR2 FQNEAQ (reference sequence). The CDR3 extends over 12 amino acids. CDR3 residues: CASSPREDTIYF. CDR3 in DNA: TGTGCCAGCAGCCCCCGGGAGGACACCATATATTTT. The full variable domain, in which reference TRBV7-9 and TRBJ1-3 provide the parts outside the CDR3, is DTGVSQNPRHKITKRGQNVTFRCDPISEHNRLYWYRQTLGQGPEFLTYFQNEAQLEKSRLLSDRFSAERPKGSFSTLEIQRTEQGDSAMYLCASSPREDTIYFGEGSWLTVV.

J is TRBJ1-5 and V is TRBV19; D perhaps matches TRBD1 (6 bases). This CDR3 comprises 15 residues. Trimming left V 5 bases short and J 3 bases short, with 14 bases between. Germline CDR1 and CDR2: LNHDA and SQIVND (reference sequence). The CDR3 loop is CASSGKGGDNQPQHF. The CDR3 bases are TGTGCCAGTAGTGGAAAAGGGGGAGACAATCAGCCCCAGCATTTT.